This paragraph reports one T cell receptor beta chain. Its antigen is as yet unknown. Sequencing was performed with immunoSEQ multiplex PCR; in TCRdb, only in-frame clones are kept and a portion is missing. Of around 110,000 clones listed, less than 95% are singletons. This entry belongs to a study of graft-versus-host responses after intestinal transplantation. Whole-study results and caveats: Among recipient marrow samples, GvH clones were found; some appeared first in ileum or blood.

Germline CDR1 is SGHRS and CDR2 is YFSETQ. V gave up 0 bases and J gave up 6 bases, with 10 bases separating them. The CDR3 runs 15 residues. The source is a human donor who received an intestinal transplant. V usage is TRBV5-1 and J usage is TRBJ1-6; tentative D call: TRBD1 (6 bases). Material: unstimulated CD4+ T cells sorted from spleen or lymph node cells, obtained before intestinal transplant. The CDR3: CASSLVSGVNSPLHF. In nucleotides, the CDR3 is TGCGCCAGCAGCTTGGTGTCAGGGGTTAATTCACCCCTCCACTTT.